The rows below give T cell receptor beta chains drawn from one sample of a study of a mutant IDH1 vaccine in newly diagnosed glioma. Only in-frame clones appear in the TCRdb table, and some are missing; sequencing was by immunoSEQ multiplex PCR. Among around 100,000 clones listed, roughly 90% were seen once. No antigen has been identified for these receptors. The specimen was PBMCs, collected from a glioma patient whose treatment included an IDH1 peptide vaccine. All receptors come from a woman in her forties or fifties with glioma. Both conserved end residues are part of each CDR3. A D gene is named only where the DNA matches it firmly. Size is omitted from some rows. Given values are once, few, many or a class for expanded clones.

>.|TRBJ1-6|.|TRBV5-6
CASRVFPSSPLHF
TGTGCCAGCAGAGTCTTCCCCTCCTCACCCCTCCACTTT
>.|TRBJ1-5|.|TRBV19
CASSLIQGRLNQPQHF
TGTGCCAGTAGTCTTATCCAGGGCCGCCTCAATCAGCCCCAGCATTTT
>.|TRBJ1-5|.|TRBV28
CASSLFSGGNQPQHF
TGTGCCAGCAGTTTATTTTCCGGGGGCAATCAGCCCCAGCATTTT
>.|TRBJ2-5|.|TRBV18
CASSRTVQYPRETQYF
TGTGCCAGCTCCCGGACCGTACAGTACCCTAGAGAGACCCAGTACTTC
>.|TRBJ2-5|.|TRBV7-9
CASSPQRGRGRQETQYF
TGTGCCAGCAGCCCGCAACGAGGGCGGGGCAGACAAGAGACCCAGTACTTC
>TRBD2|TRBJ2-5|.|TRBV4-1
CASSQAGLRREGETQYF
TGCGCCAGCAGCCAAGCAGGCCTCCGGAGGGAGGGAGAGACCCAGTACTTC
>TRBD1|TRBJ2-1|.|TRBV6-5
CASGPTGQGFDEQFF
TGTGCCAGCGGGCCCACGGGACAGGGGTTCGATGAGCAGTTCTTC
>.|TRBJ1-2|few|TRBV28
CASSRPGRGVMGYTF
TGTGCCAGCAGTCGGCCTGGCAGGGGAGTTATGGGCTACACCTTC
>.|TRBJ1-5|.|TRBV28
CASSINRDQPQHF
TGTGCCAGCAGTATCAACAGAGACCAGCCCCAGCATTTT
>TRBD2|TRBJ2-7|.|TRBV7-2
CASSLEGLAPSYEQYF
TGTGCCAGCAGCTTAGAGGGACTAGCCCCCTCCTACGAGCAGTACTTC
>.|TRBJ2-3|.|TRBV2
CASSGTTDTQYF
TGTGCCAGCAGTGGGACCACAGATACGCAGTATTTT
>TRBD1|TRBJ1-1|.|TRBV9
CASSGQTGQYAEAFF
TGTGCCAGCAGCGGACAGACAGGGCAGTATGCTGAAGCTTTCTTT
>TRBD2|TRBJ2-1|.|TRBV7-3
CASASAGVYNEQFF
TGTGCCAGCGCCTCCGCGGGAGTATACAATGAGCAGTTCTTC
>.|TRBJ2-2|.|TRBV5-1
CASSLIESLGLGELFF
TGCGCCAGCAGCTTGATAGAATCTCTTGGTCTCGGGGAGCTGTTTTTT
>TRBD1|TRBJ2-7|.|TRBV19
CASSLRDRDYEQYF
TGTGCCAGTAGTCTCCGGGACAGAGACTACGAGCAGTACTTC
>.|TRBJ2-5|.|TRBV7-7
CASSTAGTVEETQYF
TGTGCTAGCAGCACGGCCGGGACCGTGGAAGAGACCCAGTACTTC
>TRBD2|TRBJ2-7|.|TRBV28
CASSLAGTSGSYEQYF
TGTGCCAGCAGTTTAGCGGGGACTAGCGGGAGCTACGAGCAGTACTTC
>.|TRBJ1-4|once|TRBV7-9
CYLTDSPNEKLFF
TGTTACCTTACTGACAGCCCTAATGAAAAACTGTTTTTT
>.|TRBJ1-5|few|TRBV5-8
CASSPGRGRHQPQHF
TGTGCCAGCAGCCCCGGGCGGGGCCGTCATCAGCCCCAGCATTTT
>.|TRBJ1-1|.|TRBV7-6
CASSLEAGVTEAFF
TGTGCCAGCAGCTTAGAGGCAGGGGTAACTGAAGCTTTCTTT
>TRBD1|TRBJ2-5|.|TRBV18
CASSPGTGDGETQYF
TGTGCCAGCTCACCAGGGACAGGGGATGGGGAGACCCAGTACTTC
>.|TRBJ2-7|.|TRBV29-1
CSALLGDYEQYF
TGCAGCGCCCTTTTGGGGGACTACGAGCAGTACTTC
>.|TRBJ2-2|once|TRBV7-3
CASSLSPWGTGELFF
TGTGCCAGCAGCTTGAGTCCGTGGGGCACCGGGGAGCTGTTTTTT
>.|TRBJ2-7|.|TRBV6-5
CASSYSGTGAYSEQYF
TGTGCCAGCAGTTATTCGGGGACGGGGGCCTACTCCGAGCAGTACTTC
>.|TRBJ2-1|once|TRBV19
CASSTLMGLGNEQFF
TGTGCCAGTAGTACCCTCATGGGGCTGGGGAATGAGCAGTTCTTC
>TRBD1|TRBJ1-4|.|TRBV19
CASQRARGHEKLFF
TGTGCCAGTCAAAGGGCCAGGGGGCATGAAAAACTGTTTTTT
>TRBD2|TRBJ2-2|.|TRBV27
CASSSLAGGRTGELFF
TGTGCCAGCAGTTCTCTAGCGGGAGGGCGAACCGGGGAGCTGTTTTTT
>TRBD1|TRBJ1-5|.|TRBV6-1
CASREQGFGNQPQHF
TGTGCCAGCAGGGAACAGGGGTTTGGCAATCAGCCCCAGCATTTT
>.|TRBJ2-5|.|TRBV28
CASSRLGRLGLETQYF
TGTGCCAGCAGTCGGCTGGGCCGTTTGGGCTTAGAGACCCAGTACTTC
>.|TRBJ2-3|.|TRBV6-5
CASGPSSTDTQYF
TGTGCATCCGGGCCGTCTAGCACAGATACGCAGTATTTT
>TRBD2|TRBJ2-1|.|TRBV18
CASSPESLAGVGEQFF
TGTGCCAGCTCACCAGAGAGTCTAGCGGGAGTGGGCGAGCAGTTCTTC
>TRBD1|TRBJ1-2|.|TRBV7-8
CASSPGTETTGYGYTF
TGTGCCAGCAGCCCCGGGACAGAGACTACGGGCTATGGCTACACCTTC
>TRBD2|TRBJ2-7|.|TRBV5-1
CASSISGTRIYEQYF
TGCGCCAGCAGCATTAGCGGGACAAGGATCTACGAGCAGTACTTC
>.|TRBJ2-7|.|TRBV14
CASSQVSGEGYEQYF
TGTGCCAGCAGCCAAGTTTCAGGGGAAGGGTACGAGCAGTACTTC
>.|TRBJ2-4|.|TRBV11-1
CASTQTLGDKNIQYF
TGTGCCAGCACCCAGACTTTGGGAGACAAAAACATTCAGTACTTC
>TRBD1|TRBJ2-2|.|TRBV6-1
CASSEAGTGHTGELFF
TGTGCCAGCAGTGAAGCTGGGACAGGGCACACCGGGGAGCTGTTTTTT
>.|TRBJ2-7|.|TRBV12-1
CASSYSDTTYEQYF
TGTGCCAGCAGTTATTCAGACACTACCTACGAGCAGTACTTC
>.|TRBJ1-1|.|TRBV9
CASSVAGSRGRNTEAFF
TGTGCCAGCAGCGTAGCCGGATCCAGGGGAAGGAACACTGAAGCTTTCTTT
>.|TRBJ1-5|.|TRBV9
CASSVGDSNQPQHF
TGTGCCAGCAGCGTAGGGGACAGCAATCAGCCCCAGCATTTT
>.|TRBJ1-5|.|TRBV6-5
CASSYLPGHQPQHF
TGTGCCAGCAGTTACCTCCCGGGGCATCAGCCCCAGCATTTT
>.|TRBJ1-2|.|TRBV28
CASSLGRPLGYTF
TGTGCCAGCAGTTTAGGCAGGCCTTTGGGCTACACCTTC
>.|TRBJ1-1|.|TRBV4-1
CASSHDSGTAMNTEAFF
TGCGCCAGCAGCCACGATTCCGGGACGGCAATGAACACTGAAGCTTTCTTT
>.|TRBJ1-2|.|TRBV10-3
CAISESGHGYTF
TGTGCCATCAGTGAGTCTGGGCACGGCTACACCTTC
>.|TRBJ1-1|.|TRBV29-1
CSARTQYTEAFF
TGCAGCGCCCGGACACAATACACTGAAGCTTTCTTT
>.|TRBJ2-6|.|TRBV27
CASSRPGANVLTF
TGTGCCAGCAGTAGACCTGGGGCCAACGTCCTGACTTTC
>.|TRBJ2-2|once|TRBV2
CASSVSTGELFF
TGTGCCAGCAGTGTGAGCACCGGGGAGCTGTTTTTT
>.|TRBJ1-2|.|TRBV2
CASRGVRRRGYTF
TGTGCCAGCAGGGGGGTCAGGCGAAGAGGCTACACCTTC
>.|TRBJ1-5|.|TRBV2
CASSEMGARQPQHF
TGTGCCAGCAGTGAAATGGGGGCTCGGCAGCCCCAGCATTTT
>.|TRBJ2-7|.|TRBV13
CASSLGVRGSYEQYF
TGTGCCAGCAGCTTAGGGGTGCGGGGATCCTACGAGCAGTACTTC
>TRBD1|TRBJ2-2|.|TRBV6-1
CASSEQGAGGELFF
TGTGCCAGCAGTGAACAGGGGGCTGGCGGGGAGCTGTTTTTT
>.|TRBJ2-1|.|TRBV7-3
CASSTRLTGEQFF
TGTGCCAGCAGCACTAGACTCACAGGTGAGCAGTTCTTC
>TRBD2|TRBJ2-3|.|TRBV10-3
CAGARESTDTQYF
TGTGCCGGCGCGCGGGAGTCCACAGATACGCAGTATTTT